The 32 T cell receptor beta chains presented below share a single source sample, sequenced in a study of shared clonotypes between healthy human individuals. Using immunoSEQ multiplex PCR, the repertoire was profiled, and TCRdb retains in-frame clones only, with some absent. In the table there are approximately 2.5 million clones, approximately 94% of which are singletons. The sample taken for sequencing was naive CD4+ T cells from PBMCs. Subset in this sample: CD45RA+ positively selected. These receptor sequences come from a man aged 18-30 years in good health. Some clones in this sample may be carry-over from other donors' samples.

The chain links TRBV6-1 to TRBJ1-1, with D perhaps matching TRBD1 (6 bases). Germline CDR1 is MNHNS and CDR2 is SASEGT. This CDR3 comprises 17 residues. The ends were cut back, 3 bases at V and 1 base at J, with 18 bases in the middle. The CDR3 bases are TGTGCCAGCAGTGATCTGATCCGCTCGACAGGGAACACTGAAGCTTTCTTT. Its protein is CASSDLIRSTGNTEAFF.

The V call is TRBV27, the J call TRBJ1-1; 8 nucleotides agree with TRBD1. CDR1 and CDR2 (germline): MNHEY, SMNVEV (reference sequence). V shed 4 bases, J shed 6 bases, and the junction held 4 bases outside the gene matches. The CDR3 totals 13 residues. The CDR3 sequence is CASSSYRGSEAFF. As DNA, the CDR3 is TGTGCCAGCAGTTCCTACAGGGGGTCTGAAGCTTTCTTT.

V usage is TRBV28 and J usage is TRBJ2-7, with D possibly matching TRBD1 (5 bases). Per the germline V gene, CDR1 is MDHEN and CDR2 is SYDVKM. The V and J ends lost 6 bases and 2 bases respectively, with 20 bases between them. The CDR3 runs to 16 residues. The CDR3 sequence is CASRMYPSGSPYEQYF. The CDR3 bases are TGTGCCAGCAGAATGTACCCGTCAGGGTCTCCCTACGAGCAGTACTTC.

V and J are TRBV5-1 and TRBJ2-5; perhaps TRBD2 as D (6 bases). This CDR3 has 14 residues. V dropped 1 base and J dropped 5 bases, with 12 bases sitting between them. Germline loops: CDR1 SGHRS, CDR2 YFSETQ. CDR3 nucleotides: TGCGCCAGCAGCTTGTTGCCTAGCGATGAGACCCAGTACTTC. Translation gives CASSLLPSDETQYF.

The rearrangement uses TRBV28 and TRBJ2-5; D may match TRBD1 or TRBD2 (6 bases each). Germline-derived CDR1 and CDR2 are MDHEN and SYDVKM. V dropped 7 bases and J dropped 3 bases, with 18 bases sitting between them. This CDR3 is built from 15 residues. CDR3 DNA sequence: TGTGCCAGCACCCTGGGGGGCCTCCCTGAAGAGACCCAGTACTTC. This codes for CASTLGGLPEETQYF.

This sequence joins TRBV5-1 and TRBJ1-5; no definite D call. The V gene lost 4 bases and the J gene lost 1 base, with 6 bases spanning the gap. This CDR3 has 13 amino acids. CDR1 is SGHRS, CDR2 YFSETQ, per germline. The CDR3 is CASSPGSNQPQHF. As DNA, the CDR3 is TGCGCCAGCAGCCCCGGGAGCAATCAGCCCCAGCATTTT. Using reference TRBV5-1 and TRBJ1-5 for the parts outside the CDR3, the full variable domain is KAGVTQTPRYLIKTRGQQVTLSCSPISGHRSVSWYQQTPGQGLQFLFEYFSETQRNKGNFPGRFSGRQFSNSRSEMNVSTLELGDSALYLCASSPGSNQPQHFGDGTRLSIL.

A note on this clone: Within the sample, other DNA sequences also encode this same CDR3. The chain carries TRBV20-1 and TRBJ2-1; no reliable D call. V was trimmed by 2 bases and J by 8 bases, leaving 7 bases between them. CDR1 DFQATT and CDR2 SNEGSKA come from the germline V gene (reference sequence). This CDR3 has 11 amino acids. The CDR3 DNA is TGCAGTGCTAGAAGGTCTGATGAGCAGTTCTTC. It translates to CSARRSDEQFF.

The CDR3 loop is CASSLEQAQGVNGYTF. The CDR3 DNA follows: TGCGCCAGCAGCTTGGAGCAGGCCCAAGGGGTGAATGGCTACACCTTC. The chain carries TRBV5-1 and TRBJ1-2; D possibly corresponds to TRBD1 (5 bases). There are 16 residues in the CDR3. Germline assignment: CDR1 SGHRS and CDR2 YFSETQ. The V end lost 0 bases, the J end lost 6 bases, and 18 bases lay between the germline ends.

The J gene is TRBJ2-7, the V gene TRBV13, with 7 bases lining up with TRBD1. The CDR3 is 12 amino acids. V dropped 4 bases and J dropped 7; count of bases not matched to a gene: 4. Germline loops: CDR1 PRHDT, CDR2 FYEKMQ (reference sequence). The CDR3 nucleotides are TGTGCCAGCAGCTCGACAGGGCAGGAGCAGTACTTC. It codes for CASSSTGQEQYF. The whole variable domain, remainder taken from reference TRBV13 and TRBJ2-7, is AAGVIQSPRHLIKEKRETATLKCYPIPRHDTVYWYQQGPGQDPQFLISFYEKMQSDKGSIPDRFSAQQFSDYHSELNMSSLELGDSALYFCASSSTGQEQYFGPGTRLTVT.

The V call is TRBV27, the J call TRBJ2-1, with D possibly being TRBD2 (6 bases). This CDR3 contains 15 residues. Trimming removed 2 bases from V and 7 bases from J, with 15 bases in between. The V gene's germline CDR1 is MNHEY and CDR2 SMNVEV (reference sequence). The CDR3, as DNA: TGTGCCAGCAGTTTACGTGGGACTTCGCTTAATGAGCAGTTCTTC. Encoded protein: CASSLRGTSLNEQFF.

Remarks on this clone: This sample also contains other DNA sequences that code for the same CDR3. The chain recombines TRBV5-4 with TRBJ2-7, with 11 bases that match TRBD1. V shed 0 bases and J 2 bases; nucleotides not matched to a gene: 1. This CDR3 region has 15 residues. Germline values: CDR1 SGHNT, CDR2 YYREEE (reference sequence). The CDR3 is CASSLAGQGAYEQYF. The CDR3 DNA reads TGTGCCAGCAGCTTGGCGGGACAGGGGGCCTACGAGCAGTACTTC.

The chain has TRBV11-1 and TRBJ2-7; 8 nucleotides match TRBD2. With 3 bases clipped from V and 4 bases from J, the junction kept 8 bases outside the gene matches. The CDR3 is 15 amino acids. Looked up from germline, CDR1 is SGHAT and CDR2 is FQDESV (reference sequence). CDR3 DNA: TGTGCCAGCAGCTTGGCTAGCGGGTTACGGTACGAGCAGTACTTC. Translated: CASSLASGLRYEQYF.

CDR3 nucleotides: TGTGCCAGCAGCAAAAGCGACCGAGATAATGAAAAACTGTTTTTT. This translates into CASSKSDRDNEKLFF. The chain couples TRBV5-8 to TRBJ1-4, with no clear D. Trimming removed 4 bases at V and 4 bases at J, with 14 bases between. Germline V CDR1 and CDR2: SGHTS, YDEGEE. The CDR3 consists of 15 residues.

The V and J genes are TRBV30 and TRBJ1-1; 7 nucleotides line up with TRBD1. With V trimmed by 5 bases and J by 4 bases, 7 bases remained unmatched. This CDR3 has 13 amino acids. Looked up from germline, CDR1 is GTSNPN and CDR2 is SVGIG (reference sequence). CDR3 bases: TGTGCCTGGGCCCTCAGGGGGGGCACTGAAGCTTTCTTT. As protein: CAWALRGGTEAFF.

The CDR3 loop reads CASSAQQLTDTGELFF. CDR3 in DNA: TGTGCCAGCAGCGCTCAACAGCTGACTGACACCGGGGAGCTGTTTTTT. V usage is TRBV9 and J usage is TRBJ2-2, with D unresolved. CDR3 length: 16 residues. V was trimmed by 3 bases and J by 3 bases, leaving 15 bases between them. CDR1 and CDR2 (germline): SGDLS, YYNGEE.

CDR3: CASSSGLPQGYTF. Here the CDR3 DNA reads TGTGCCAGCAGTTCGGGACTCCCGCAGGGCTACACCTTC. The V and J genes are TRBV28 and TRBJ1-2; D perhaps matches TRBD1 (5 bases). Looked up from germline, CDR1 is MDHEN and CDR2 is SYDVKM. Trimming left V 4 bases short and J 8 bases short, with 14 bases between. This CDR3 has 13 amino acids.

This chain uses TRBV4-1 with TRBJ2-3; tentatively, D is TRBD2 (6 bases). CDR3 length: 20 residues. Per the germline V gene, CDR1 is MGHRA and CDR2 is YSYEKL. Trimming removed 1 base from V and 4 bases from J, with 27 bases in between. Here the CDR3 DNA reads TGCGCCAGCAGCCAAGTTATTCCGACCAATGGGGGGTTTCTGGCAGATACGCAGTATTTT. As protein: CASSQVIPTNGGFLADTQYF.

V is TRBV4-3 and J is TRBJ1-2; D is perhaps TRBD1 (5 bases). This CDR3 region has 16 residues. The germline gives CDR1 LGHNA, CDR2 YSLEER. V was cut by 0 bases and J by 5 bases, with 16 bases left in between. In DNA form, the CDR3 reads TGCGCCAGCAGCCAAGATAGGGCAGGGATGGGGTATGGCTACACCTTC. Protein: CASSQDRAGMGYGYTF.

Note on this clone: Other DNA sequences in the same sample also yield this CDR3. The chain recombines TRBV28 with TRBJ2-7; tentatively, D is TRBD1 (6 bases). The germline V gene has CDR1 MDHEN and CDR2 SYDVKM. CDR3 length: 12 residues. Trimming removed 7 bases at V and 3 bases at J, with 10 bases between. The CDR3 DNA is TGTGCCAGCACATCACAGGGCTACGAGCAGTACTTC. This translates into CASTSQGYEQYF.

The chain employs TRBV2 and TRBJ2-3, with 7 bases fitting TRBD2. This CDR3 has 14 residues. CDR1 and CDR2 (germline): SNHLY, FYNNEI. V was pared by 8 bases and J by 6 bases, with 11 bases of the junction left unmatched. CDR3 coding DNA: TGTGCCAGCGAGGAAACGGGAGGCATGGATACGCAGTATTTT. Translation gives CASEETGGMDTQYF.

V gene TRBV2 combines with J gene TRBJ1-4, with TRBD1 matching 7 bases. The CDR3 is 15 amino acids. Trimming cost V 6 bases and J 7 bases; bases outside gene matches: 11. The germline V gene has CDR1 SNHLY and CDR2 FYNNEI. CDR3 sequence reads: CASRRDSGGAEKLFF. DNA of the CDR3: TGTGCCAGCAGACGGGACAGCGGCGGCGCTGAAAAACTGTTTTTT. Full variable domain (rest looked up from reference TRBV2 and TRBJ1-4): EPEVTQTPSHQVTQMGQEVILRCVPISNHLYFYWYRQILGQKVEFLVSFYNNEISEKSEIFDDQFSVERPDGSNFTLKIRSTKLEDSAMYFCASRRDSGGAEKLFFGSGTQLSVL.

The chain couples TRBV6-1 to TRBJ1-5; no clear D gene. The CDR3 sequence is 13 residues long. V shed 8 bases and J shed 4 bases, with 12 bases lying between them. In germline, CDR1 is MNHNS, CDR2 SASEGT. The CDR3 DNA reads TGTGCCAGCGTGCTGGGTTTTAATCAGCCCCAGCATTTT. Residues: CASVLGFNQPQHF.

The J gene is TRBJ1-5, the V gene TRBV19, with 7 bases lining up with TRBD1. This CDR3 has 21 residues. Germline V gene lookup returns CDR1 LNHDA and CDR2 SQIVND (reference sequence). Trimming took 3 bases from V and 0 from J; bases not matched to a gene: 20. CDR3 sequence: CASSIPLGGAEGAYSNQPQHF. CDR3 sequence (DNA): TGTGCCAGTAGTATTCCATTAGGAGGGGCAGAGGGGGCTTATAGCAATCAGCCCCAGCATTTT.

The chain carries TRBV7-8 and TRBJ2-1; D not resolved. V lost 5 bases, J lost 4 bases, and 3 bases lay in between. This CDR3 is built from 11 residues. From germline, CDR1 is SGHVS and CDR2 FQNEAQ. The DNA for the CDR3 is TGTGCCAGCAGCGTATACAATGAGCAGTTCTTC. Translation gives CASSVYNEQFF.

J is TRBJ2-3 and V is TRBV5-4; D gene unclear. Looked up from germline, CDR1 is SGHNT and CDR2 is YYREEE (reference sequence). Trimming removed 3 bases at V and 2 bases at J, with 10 bases between. This CDR3 contains 14 residues. CDR3 sequence (DNA): TGTGCCAGCAGCTCCAAGGACCACACAGATACGCAGTATTTT. Encoded protein: CASSSKDHTDTQYF.

CDR3 region: CASTQRTGGPFYGYTF. In DNA, the CDR3 is TGTGCCAGCACCCAAAGGACAGGGGGTCCATTCTATGGCTACACCTTC. This chain links TRBV2 with TRBJ1-2; the match to TRBD1 covers 10 bases. The length of the CDR3 is 16 residues. Germline V gene sequence: CDR1 SNHLY, CDR2 FYNNEI. V was pared by 7 bases and J by 4 bases, with 12 bases of the junction left unmatched. Full variable domain (missing parts from reference TRBV2 and TRBJ1-2): EPEVTQTPSHQVTQMGQEVILRCVPISNHLYFYWYRQILGQKVEFLVSFYNNEISEKSEIFDDQFSVERPDGSNFTLKIRSTKLEDSAMYFCASTQRTGGPFYGYTFGSGTRLTVV.

The gene calls are TRBV9 and TRBJ2-3; the D is unclear. Germline loops: CDR1 SGDLS, CDR2 YYNGEE. V dropped 4 bases and J dropped 6 bases, with 12 bases sitting between them. The CDR3 spans 13 residues. For the CDR3, the DNA is TGTGCCAGCAGCCCGGCAGGCCTCGATACGCAGTATTTT. Residues: CASSPAGLDTQYF.

The V and J genes are TRBV11-2 and TRBJ2-3; no firm D call. The V gene lost 0 bases and the J gene lost 4 bases, with 5 bases spanning the gap. The CDR3 loop spans 13 amino acids. In germline, CDR1 is SGHAT, CDR2 FQNNGV. This CDR3 reads CASSLDLSDTQYF. The CDR3 bases are TGTGCCAGCAGCTTAGATCTATCAGATACGCAGTATTTT.

This chain links TRBV4-2 with TRBJ2-2; 7 positions match TRBD2. CDR3 length equals 16 residues. V trimming: 6 bases; J trimming: 3 bases; junction bases outside the gene matches: 10. CDR1 is LGHNA, CDR2 YNFKEQ, per germline. This CDR3 is CASSQIGRRDTGELFF. DNA of the CDR3: TGTGCCAGCAGTCAAATCGGGAGGCGGGACACCGGGGAGCTGTTTTTT.

The V gene is TRBV27, the J gene TRBJ2-2; D assignment may be TRBD1 or TRBD2 (5 bases each). Germline V CDR1 and CDR2: MNHEY, SMNVEV (reference sequence). With 8 bases removed from V and 7 bases from J, the gap between germline ends came to 17 bases. There are 14 residues in the CDR3. CDR3 DNA: TGTGCCAGCCGGACCGGGGCCGCCTACGGGGAGCTGTTTTTT. It yields the protein CASRTGAAYGELFF.

J is TRBJ2-6 and V is TRBV5-1; TRBD2 aligns across 14 bases. Per germline, CDR1 SGHRS and CDR2 YFSETQ. This CDR3 region has 18 residues. V shed 4 bases and J 0 bases; nucleotides not matched to a gene: 3. CDR3 in amino acids: CASSQGTSGSSGANVLTF. The CDR3 DNA reads TGCGCCAGCAGCCAAGGGACTAGCGGGAGCTCTGGGGCCAACGTCCTGACTTTC.

This sequence joins TRBV7-2 and TRBJ1-3, with no clear D. V lost 2 bases and J lost 2, with 10 bases in between. The CDR3 runs to 15 residues. CDR1 is SGHTA, CDR2 FQGNSA, per germline. CDR3 DNA: TGTGCCAGCAGCTTATCGTATCGAGCTGGAAACACCATATATTTT. Its translation: CASSLSYRAGNTIYF. The variable domain in full, completed from reference TRBV7-2 and TRBJ1-3, reads GAGVSQSPSNKVTEKGKDVELRCDPISGHTALYWYRQSLGQGLEFLIYFQGNSAPDKSGLPSDRFSAERTGGSVSTLTIQRTQQEDSAVYLCASSLSYRAGNTIYFGEGSWLTVV.